The 8 T cell receptor beta chains listed next were all sequenced from one sample in a study of T cell responses to AZD1222 COVID-19 vaccine. Assay used: immunoSEQ multiplex PCR; TCRdb lists only in-frame clones, some missing. The top ten clones hold approximately 3.4% of a sample with around 110,000 clones, 80% to 90% of them seen once. The material sequenced was peripheral blood, taken on day 0 of AZD1222 vaccination. These receptors were taken from an adult in good health.

This chain joins TRBV5-1 and TRBJ2-5, with 7 bases aligning to TRBD2. With 3 bases clipped from V and 5 bases from J, the junction kept 13 bases outside the gene matches. The CDR3 is 16 residues long. Germline V gene lookup returns CDR1 SGHRS and CDR2 YFSETQ. Written as DNA, the CDR3 is TGCGCCAGCAGCTCCCCACTGGCGGGAGATCAGGAGACCCAGTACTTC. Protein: CASSSPLAGDQETQYF.

This clone came up once. The chain has TRBV19 and TRBJ2-7, with 7 bases that match TRBD2. Losses at the gene ends were 0 bases for V and 3 bases for J; bases not matched to a gene: 2. The CDR3 loop spans 14 amino acids. Germline V gives CDR1 LNHDA, CDR2 SQIVND (reference sequence). CDR3 amino acids: CASSIDPGGYEQYF. CDR3 nucleotides: TGTGCCAGTAGTATAGATCCGGGGGGCTACGAGCAGTACTTC.

CDR3 sequence (DNA): TGTGCCAGCAGTATACAGGGGGCAAACACTGAAGCTTTCTTT. It codes for CASSIQGANTEAFF. The chain joins TRBV2 to TRBJ1-1; 9 nucleotides agree with TRBD1. The CDR3 extends over 14 amino acids. The V segment lost 5 bases and the J segment 2 bases; nucleotides outside the gene matches: 3. Germline V lookup: CDR1 SNHLY, CDR2 FYNNEI.

The gene calls are TRBV30 and TRBJ2-7, with no clear D. CDR1 and CDR2 from the germline V gene are GTSNPN and SVGIG (reference sequence). There are 14 residues in the CDR3. Trimming pared 5 bases from V and 5 bases from J, leaving 19 bases between. Written as DNA, the CDR3 is TGTGCCTGGGGGTGGGGTTCCCTTGACGACGAGCAGTACTTC. This sequence encodes CAWGWGSLDDEQYF.

This chain uses TRBV20-1 with TRBJ2-4; D remains unclear. CDR3 length: 11 amino acids. CDR1 and CDR2 (germline): DFQATT, SNEGSKA (reference sequence). The germline V and J ends were trimmed by 5 bases and 0 bases, with 2 bases remaining between them. CDR3 sequence reads: CSALAKNIQYF. CDR3 DNA: TGCAGTGCTCTAGCCAAAAACATTCAGTACTTC.

This rearrangement joins TRBV12-3 or TRBV12-4 to TRBJ2-3; D is uncertain. V shed 1 base and J shed 5 bases, with 4 bases lying between them. The CDR3 contains 12 residues. CDR3 in amino acids: CASSLVGDTQYF. CDR3 nucleotide sequence: TGTGCCAGCAGTTTAGTCGGAGATACGCAGTATTTT.

The DNA of the CDR3 is TGCAGCGTTGCCCGGGGGAGAACCAAAAACATTCAGTACTTC. Protein sequence: CSVARGRTKNIQYF. The J gene is TRBJ2-4, the V gene TRBV29-1, with a possible D match to TRBD2 (6 bases). Trimming took off 4 bases at V and 2 bases at J, with 12 bases between the two ends. The CDR3 loop spans 14 amino acids. The V gene's germline CDR1 is SQVTM and CDR2 ANQGSEA.

The gene calls are TRBV28 and TRBJ2-3; 8 positions agree with TRBD2. Germline CDR1 and CDR2: MDHEN and SYDVKM. Trimming cost V 3 bases and J 0 bases; bases outside gene matches: 8. This CDR3 spans 17 amino acids. The CDR3 coding sequence is TGTGCCAGCAGTTTGGTCCTAGCGGGTTACAGCACAGATACGCAGTATTTT. Its translation: CASSLVLAGYSTDTQYF. Full variable domain (missing parts from reference TRBV28 and TRBJ2-3): DVKVTQSSRYLVKRTGEKVFLECVQDMDHENMFWYRQDPGLGLRLIYFSYDVKMKEKGDIPEGYSVSREKKERFSLILESASTNQTSMYLCASSLVLAGYSTDTQYFGPGTRLTVL.